This passage covers 27 T cell receptor beta chains from one sample sequenced in a study of T-cell reconstitution after alpha-beta-depleted transplantation in children. The authors prepared the TCRbeta library with unique molecular identifiers. From the PCR reads, TCRdb called clonotypes with MiXCR, one entry per CDR3 protein. Here the sample spans 600,000 or so distinct CDR3 sequences, under 25% being singletons. This specimen was PBMCs, mostly from graft donor cells, taken 360 days after TCRalphabeta/CD19-depleted stem cell transplant. The receptor set was obtained from a boy in the first two years of life who had a stem cell transplant for acute myeloid leukemia, so the T cells may come from the graft donor.

This clonotype was picked up many times. V usage is TRBV10-2 and J usage is TRBJ2-2; the D is unclear. The CDR3 spans 12 residues. V lost 7 bases, J lost 3 bases, and 6 bases lay in between. Germline assignment: CDR1 WSHSY and CDR2 SAAADI. The CDR3 DNA follows: TGCGCCAGCACCCCCCACACCGGGGAGCTGTTTTTT. Translation: CASTPHTGELFF.

This clonotype was seen more than once but under ten times. This chain connects TRBV12-3 or TRBV12-4 to TRBJ1-1; D remains unclear. The CDR3 has 15 amino acids. V dropped 6 bases and J dropped 9 bases, with 23 bases sitting between them. The CDR3 loop is CASSLGIPQGGQAFF. In DNA form, the CDR3 reads TGTGCCAGCAGCCTGGGGATACCCCAAGGAGGACAAGCTTTCTTT.

The sample holds a few counts of this clonotype. The chain combines TRBV12-3 or TRBV12-4 with TRBJ2-5, with D unresolved. There are 12 residues in the CDR3. The ends were cut back, 2 bases at V and 3 bases at J, with 4 bases in the middle. Here the CDR3 DNA reads TGTGCCAGCAGTTTATATGAAGAGACCCAGTACTTC. It yields the protein CASSLYEETQYF.

This clonotype was observed many times. This chain uses TRBV20-1 with TRBJ2-1; perhaps TRBD1 as D (6 bases). The CDR3 spans 15 residues. Germline assignment: CDR1 DFQATT and CDR2 SNEGSKA (reference sequence). With 0 bases removed from V and 12 bases from J, the gap between germline ends came to 21 bases. CDR3: CSARDAVRQADGQFF. DNA for the CDR3: TGCAGTGCTAGAGATGCCGTCCGACAGGCAGACGGGCAGTTCTTC.

The V gene is TRBV11-2, the J gene TRBJ2-1, with a tentative D call TRBD2 (7 bases). Germline loops: CDR1 SGHAT, CDR2 FQNNGV. The ends were cut back, 5 bases at V and 5 bases at J, with 16 bases in the middle. This CDR3 region has 15 residues. Written as DNA, the CDR3 is TGTGCCAGCAGCCCATGGCGGGGGCTGGACAATGAGCAGTTCTTC. Protein sequence: CASSPWRGLDNEQFF.

The rearrangement joins TRBV20-1 to TRBJ2-5; 7 nucleotides agree with TRBD2. The CDR3 consists of 18 residues. The trim removed 0 bases at V and 1 base at J, leaving 14 bases unmatched. The V gene's germline CDR1 is DFQATT and CDR2 SNEGSKA (reference sequence). This chain's CDR3 is CSARDNRGAGTIQETQYF. The CDR3, as DNA: TGCAGTGCTAGAGATAACCGTGGGGCGGGGACTATCCAAGAGACCCAGTACTTC.

This clonotype was observed at least ten times. V gene TRBV15 combines with J gene TRBJ2-1, with D maybe TRBD2 (6 bases). V gave up 1 base and J gave up 0 bases, with 10 bases separating them. The CDR3 contains 16 residues. CDR1 and CDR2 (germline): LNHNV, YYDKDF (reference sequence). CDR3 region: CATSRVRGSSYNEQFF. For the CDR3, the DNA is TGTGCCACCAGCAGAGTTCGGGGGAGCTCCTACAATGAGCAGTTCTTC.

CDR3 nucleotides: TGTGCCAGCAGTCCGACGGTAAGCTCCTACAATGAGCAGTTCTTC. Translating gives CASSPTVSSYNEQFF. The J gene is TRBJ2-1, the V gene TRBV7-3, with unresolved D. The CDR3 runs to 15 residues. CDR1 SGHTA and CDR2 FQGTGA come from the germline V gene. V shed 6 bases and J shed 0 bases, with 12 bases lying between them.

The rearrangement uses TRBV28 and TRBJ2-5; D ambiguous. Germline CDR1 is MDHEN and CDR2 is SYDVKM. The CDR3 contains 13 residues. V was cut by 8 bases and J by 0 bases, with 10 bases left in between. As DNA, the CDR3 is TGTGCCAGCCTCCAGCCGTACCAAGAGACCCAGTACTTC. Translating it yields CASLQPYQETQYF.

This clonotype has a count of ten or more. V is TRBV20-1 and J is TRBJ2-5, with D perhaps being TRBD1 or TRBD2 (5 bases each). From germline, CDR1 is DFQATT and CDR2 SNEGSKA (reference sequence). This CDR3 has 14 amino acids. With 4 bases removed from V and 5 bases from J, the gap between germline ends came to 17 bases. The CDR3 coding sequence is TGCAGTGCTACTTGGTGGTCGGGGCGGGAGACCCAGTACTTC. This encodes CSATWWSGRETQYF.

V is TRBV4-3 and J is TRBJ2-3; D perhaps matches TRBD1 (5 bases). Germline loops: CDR1 LGHNA, CDR2 YSLEER. Trimming stripped 0 bases from V and 1 base from J, with 17 bases between. The CDR3 runs to 18 residues. CDR3 loop: CASSQDPQGVSGTDTQYF. CDR3 coding DNA: TGCGCCAGCAGCCAAGATCCGCAGGGTGTAAGTGGCACAGATACGCAGTATTTT.

V is TRBV12-3 or TRBV12-4 and J is TRBJ2-7; D gene unclear. CDR3 size: 15 residues. The V and J ends lost 6 bases and 3 bases respectively, with 18 bases between them. The CDR3 region has the DNA TGTGCCAGCAGCATGTCGGTTAACGATTACTACGAGCAGTACTTC. Residues: CASSMSVNDYYEQYF.

This chain connects TRBV7-9 to TRBJ1-1; 9 bases fit TRBD1. Germline V gene data show CDR1 as SEHNR and CDR2 as FQNEAQ (reference sequence). This CDR3 contains 14 residues. V was pared by 6 bases and J by 1 base, with 3 bases of the junction left unmatched. The CDR3: CASSRTGENTEAFF. CDR3 sequence (DNA): TGTGCCAGCAGTCGGACAGGGGAGAACACTGAAGCTTTCTTT.

This clonotype was seen more than once but under ten times. The chain recombines TRBV29-1 with TRBJ1-1; TRBD1 agrees at 9 bases. Germline V gene data show CDR1 as SQVTM and CDR2 as ANQGSEA. This CDR3 is 13 amino acids long. Trimming at V came to 7 bases and at J to 1 base, leaving 4 bases not matched to a gene. In DNA form, the CDR3 reads TGCAGCGGGGGACAGGGTTCGAACACTGAAGCTTTCTTT. It codes for CSGGQGSNTEAFF. Variable domain in full (rest from reference TRBV29-1 and TRBJ1-1): SAVISQKPSRDICQRGTSLTIQCQVDSQVTMMFWYRQQPGQSLTLIATANQGSEATYESGFVIDKFPISRPNLTFSTLTVSNMSPEDSSIYLCSGGQGSNTEAFFGQGTRLTVV.

With regard to this clonotype: This could be a read error, since a much larger clone is one nucleotide away. The chain carries TRBV6-5 and TRBJ2-1, with D perhaps being TRBD1 or TRBD2 (5 bases each). Looked up from germline, CDR1 is MNHEY and CDR2 is SVGAGI. The CDR3 consists of 15 residues. The germline V and J ends were trimmed by 2 bases and 0 bases, with 8 bases remaining between them. This CDR3 reads CASSYKGSSYNEQFF. The DNA of the CDR3 is TGTGCCAGCAGTTACAAGGGGAGCTCCTACAATGAGCAGTTCTTC.

This clonotype has just a few counts. The junction shows a germline mismatch at one end, possibly a read error. The chain uses TRBV15 and TRBJ1-2; no definite D call. The germline V gene encodes CDR1 LNHNV and CDR2 YYDKDF (reference sequence). This CDR3 comprises 17 residues. The CDR3 DNA reads as TGTGCCACCAGCAGAGGACCTTTGGGAACCAGTAACCATGGCTACACCTTC. Its translation is CATSRGPLGTSNHGYTF.

This clonotype appeared a few times. The gene calls are TRBV12-3 or TRBV12-4 and TRBJ2-5; D assignment may be TRBD1 or TRBD2 (5 bases each). V lost 4 bases, J lost 4 bases, and 10 bases lay in between. The length of the CDR3 is 13 residues. The CDR3 DNA is TGTGCCAGCAGTTCGGCGAGGGGAGAGACCCAGTACTTC. This encodes CASSSARGETQYF.

The rearrangement joins TRBV6-2 or TRBV6-3 to TRBJ1-1; D unresolved. The germline CDR1 and CDR2 sequences are MNHEY and SVGEGT. CDR3 length: 12 residues. Trimming pared 2 bases from V and 8 bases from J, leaving 9 bases between. As DNA, the CDR3 is TGTGCCAGCAGTTACCTGGGGAGAGAAGCTTTCTTT. Residues: CASSYLGREAFF.

V usage is TRBV5-1 and J usage is TRBJ1-6, with D uncertain. The germline V and J ends were trimmed by 0 bases and 7 bases, with 14 bases remaining between them. The germline gives CDR1 SGHRS, CDR2 YFSETQ. The CDR3 is made up of 16 amino acids. CDR3 sequence reads: CASSLGEQGRNSPLHF. The DNA of the CDR3 is TGCGCCAGCAGCTTGGGGGAACAAGGCAGGAATTCACCCCTCCACTTT.

At least ten counts were recorded for this clonotype. The chain is built from TRBV6-5 and TRBJ1-2; no reliable D call. The V end lost 6 bases, the J end lost 3 bases, and 20 bases lay between the germline ends. Germline V gene sequence: CDR1 MNHEY, CDR2 SVGAGI. CDR3 length: 16 residues. In DNA, the CDR3 is TGTGCCAGCAGCCTCGGGGAGGGAGTATTTGACTATGGCTACACCTTC. It translates to CASSLGEGVFDYGYTF.

V and J are TRBV20-1 and TRBJ2-7, with 8 bases fitting TRBD2. Germline CDR1 reads DFQATT; CDR2 reads SNEGSKA (reference sequence). V lost 6 bases and J lost 0; bases outside the gene matches: 7. The CDR3 length is 14 residues. The CDR3 reads CSAAVAGSSYEQYF. CDR3 DNA sequence: TGCAGTGCCGCGGTAGCGGGGAGCTCCTACGAGCAGTACTTC.

This clonotype was seen a few times. The CDR3 coding sequence is TGTGCCAGCAGGCCCCAGGGGAGCAATCAGCCCCAGCATTTT. Encoded protein: CASRPQGSNQPQHF. This chain joins TRBV6-5 and TRBJ1-5, with TRBD1 as a possible D gene (6 bases). Germline-derived CDR1 and CDR2 are MNHEY and SVGAGI. V was cut by 6 bases and J by 1 base, with 10 bases left in between. The CDR3 is 14 residues long.

In this sample, this clonotype turned up a few times. V and J are TRBV21-1 and TRBJ2-7; the D call of TRBD1 is as the table states it, not checked on the DNA. TRBV21-1 is given as a pseudogene. The length of the CDR3 is 17 residues. This CDR3 is CASSTWPGTVSSYEQYV. Here the CDR3 DNA reads TGTGCCAGCAGCACCTGGCCGGGGACTGTAAGCTCCTACGAGCAGTACGTC.

There are a few counts of this clonotype. The V gene is TRBV5-1, the J gene TRBJ2-1; 9 bases fit TRBD1. The CDR3 consists of 15 residues. The germline gives CDR1 SGHRS, CDR2 YFSETQ. The V segment lost 4 bases and the J segment 4 bases; nucleotides outside the gene matches: 6. CDR3: CASSPGTGFYNEQFF. CDR3 in DNA: TGCGCCAGCAGCCCCGGGACAGGGTTTTACAATGAGCAGTTCTTC.

As for this clonotype: A read error is possible here, since a much larger clone lies one base away. The rearrangement joins TRBV10-3 to TRBJ1-4, with D possibly matching TRBD1 (5 bases). The CDR3 consists of 13 residues. Trimming removed 2 bases at V and 8 bases at J, with 9 bases between. Germline-derived CDR1 and CDR2 are ENHRY and SYGVKD. CDR3 sequence reads: CAISEGAREKLFF. Here the CDR3 DNA reads TGTGCCATCAGTGAGGGGGCCAGGGAAAAACTGTTTTTT.

V is TRBV20-1 and J is TRBJ2-3, with 12 bases aligning to TRBD2. The V gene's germline CDR1 is DFQATT and CDR2 SNEGSKA (reference sequence). The CDR3 contains 17 residues. With 3 bases clipped from V and 3 bases from J, the junction kept 10 bases outside the gene matches. The CDR3 DNA reads TGCAGTGCTAGGGACGCTAGCGGGGGGGCCCGAACAGATACGCAGTATTTT. This codes for CSARDASGGARTDTQYF.

This clonotype occurred a few times. This chain uses TRBV9 with TRBJ2-3; 9 bases agree with TRBD2. The V and J ends lost 4 bases and 2 bases, in that order; junction bases with no gene match: 5. This CDR3 is built from 15 residues. Germline loops: CDR1 SGDLS, CDR2 YYNGEE. The CDR3: CASSLAGEITDTQYF. DNA for the CDR3: TGTGCCAGCAGCTTAGCGGGAGAAATCACAGATACGCAGTATTTT.